The present entry profiles one T cell receptor (beta chain) with its context. Antigen specificity is unknown. MiXCR was run by TCRdb on the 5' RACE reads, yielding one entry per CDR3 protein. The repertoire includes approximately 300,000 distinct CDR3 sequences, about 10% of them detected once, and about 3% sits in the top ten. This specimen belongs to a study of T cells after yellow fever vaccination. Background on the study: The authors prepared low-cell-number fractions using SMART-Seq v4 Ultra Low Input.

General observations from the study: Contamination of FACS-sorted repertoires by abundant clonotypes from the bulk population could occur.

The specimen was CD4+ T cells sorted from PBMCs, collected 45 days after the yellow fever booster vaccination. The source of this sequence is a man aged 18 to 30 who received the YFV17D yellow fever vaccine.

CDR3 sequence: CASSRVSGSPLHF. DNA of the CDR3: TGTGCCAGCAGCCGGGTGTCGGGGTCACCCCTCCACTTT. This chain connects TRBV12-3 or TRBV12-4 to TRBJ1-6; D not certain. Trimming left V 6 bases short and J 10 bases short, with 13 bases between. The CDR3 spans 13 residues.